Below are 8 T cell receptor beta chains sequenced from a single sample in a study of blood T cell repertoires in COVID-19. Repertoires were generated with immunoSEQ multiplex PCR, while TCRdb's copy carries only in-frame clones and drops some. The sample lists 150,000 to 190,000 clones; roughly 84% were seen once. The specimen was peripheral blood. Receptors originate from a woman aged 60 to 75 with COVID-19, enrolled during active disease.

The genes are TRBV6-6 and TRBJ1-5; a possible D gene is TRBD1 (6 bases). Trimming shortened V by 0 bases and J by 1 base, and 10 bases separated the two germline ends. From germline, CDR1 is MNHNY and CDR2 SVGAGI (reference sequence). The CDR3 loop spans 16 amino acids. The CDR3 loop reads CASSYSGGVSNQPQHF. CDR3 bases: TGTGCCAGCAGTTACTCAGGGGGAGTGAGCAATCAGCCCCAGCATTTT.

V usage is TRBV10-3 and J usage is TRBJ2-1; 9 positions agree with TRBD1. This CDR3 spans 13 amino acids. Trimming cost V 4 bases and J 8 bases; bases outside gene matches: 3. Per germline, CDR1 ENHRY and CDR2 SYGVKD. The chain's CDR3 is CAISGDRDDEQFF. CDR3 nucleotide sequence: TGTGCCATCAGTGGGGACAGGGACGATGAGCAGTTCTTC.

This chain links TRBV9 with TRBJ2-2, with 8 bases matching TRBD2. This CDR3 comprises 15 residues. Per the germline V gene, CDR1 is SGDLS and CDR2 is YYNGEE. After removal of 0 bases from V and 7 bases from J, the junction contained 5 bases not matched to a gene. CDR3 nucleotides: TGTGCCAGCAGCGTAGTACTAGCGGCCGACGGGGAGCTGTTTTTT. It yields the protein CASSVVLAADGELFF.

This chain connects TRBV6-2 or TRBV6-3 to TRBJ1-2; D unclear. The V gene lost 2 bases and the J gene lost 8 bases, with 15 bases spanning the gap. The germline V gene has CDR1 MNHEY and CDR2 SVGEGT. The CDR3 sequence is 14 residues long. CDR3: CASSYGGVDYGYTF. DNA of the CDR3: TGTGCCAGCAGTTACGGCGGGGTGGATTACGGCTACACCTTC.

The gene calls are TRBV7-8 and TRBJ2-5; D ambiguous. Trimming cost V 2 bases and J 5 bases, with 12 bases left between them. Germline CDR1 is SGHVS and CDR2 is FQNEAQ. CDR3 length equals 14 residues. The CDR3 loop is CASSLRLFGETQYF. The DNA for the CDR3 is TGTGCCAGCAGCTTAAGACTGTTTGGGGAGACCCAGTACTTC.

The V call is TRBV6-1, the J call TRBJ1-3; D is possibly TRBD1 (5 bases). Germline loops: CDR1 MNHNS, CDR2 SASEGT. V lost 2 bases to trimming and J lost 8 bases, with 10 bases between them. CDR3 size: 13 residues. CDR3 region: CASSERGSDTIYF. CDR3 in DNA: TGTGCCAGCAGTGAAAGGGGCTCGGACACCATATATTTT.

The rearrangement links TRBV6-5 to TRBJ2-3, with TRBD1 as a possible D gene (6 bases). The CDR3 contains 14 residues. Germline V gene lookup returns CDR1 MNHEY and CDR2 SVGAGI. The V end lost 5 bases, the J end lost 0 bases, and 9 bases lay between the germline ends. The CDR3 reads CASSLDRSTDTQYF. CDR3 DNA: TGTGCCAGCAGTCTTGACAGGAGCACAGATACGCAGTATTTT.

The V and J genes are TRBV6-5 and TRBJ1-5, with D unclear. Germline V gives CDR1 MNHEY, CDR2 SVGAGI. V dropped 4 bases and J dropped 5 bases, with 9 bases sitting between them. The CDR3 has 13 residues. DNA for the CDR3: TGTGCCAGCAGTTTTTCGGGTTATCAGCCCCAGCATTTT. This gives the protein CASSFSGYQPQHF.